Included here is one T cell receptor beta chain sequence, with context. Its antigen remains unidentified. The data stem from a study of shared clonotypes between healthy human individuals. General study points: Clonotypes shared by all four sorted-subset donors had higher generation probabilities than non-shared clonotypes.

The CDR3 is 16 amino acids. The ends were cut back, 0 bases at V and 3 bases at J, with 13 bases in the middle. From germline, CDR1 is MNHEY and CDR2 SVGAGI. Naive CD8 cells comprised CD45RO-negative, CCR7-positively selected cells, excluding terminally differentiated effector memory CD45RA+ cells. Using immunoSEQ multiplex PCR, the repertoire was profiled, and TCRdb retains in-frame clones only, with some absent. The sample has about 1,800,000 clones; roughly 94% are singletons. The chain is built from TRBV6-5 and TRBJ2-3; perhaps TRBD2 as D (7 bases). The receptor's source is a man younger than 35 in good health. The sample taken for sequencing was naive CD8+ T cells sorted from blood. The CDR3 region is CASSYSGGRGTDTQYF. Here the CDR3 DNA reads TGTGCCAGCAGTTACTCGGGGGGGCGCGGAACAGATACGCAGTATTTT.